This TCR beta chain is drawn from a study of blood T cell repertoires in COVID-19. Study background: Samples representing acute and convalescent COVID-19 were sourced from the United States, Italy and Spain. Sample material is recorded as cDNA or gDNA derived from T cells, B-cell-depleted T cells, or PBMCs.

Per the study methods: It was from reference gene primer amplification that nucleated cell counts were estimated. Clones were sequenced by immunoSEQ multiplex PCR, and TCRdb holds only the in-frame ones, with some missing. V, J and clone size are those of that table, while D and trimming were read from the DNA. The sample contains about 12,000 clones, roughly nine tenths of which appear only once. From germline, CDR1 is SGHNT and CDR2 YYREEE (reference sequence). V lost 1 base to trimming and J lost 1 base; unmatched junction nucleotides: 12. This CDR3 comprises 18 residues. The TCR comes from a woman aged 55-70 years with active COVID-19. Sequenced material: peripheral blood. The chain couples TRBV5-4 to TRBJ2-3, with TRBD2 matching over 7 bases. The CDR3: CASSLYGPGSGGTDTQYF. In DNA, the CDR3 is TGTGCCAGCAGCTTGTATGGACCGGGGAGCGGGGGCACAGATACGCAGTATTTT.